This T cell receptor beta chain was observed in a study of T-cell memory formation after mild COVID-19. Comment on this clonotype: Its target is unknown.

There are 12 residues in the CDR3. V dropped 8 bases and J dropped 4 bases, with 9 bases sitting between them. Germline V gene data show CDR1 as SEHNR and CDR2 as FQNEAQ (reference sequence). Sample barcodes and UMIs were carried by the TCR alpha and TCR beta cDNA libraries that 5'RACE generated with constant-segment primers. MiXCR was run by TCRdb on the 5' RACE reads, yielding one entry per CDR3 protein. Of roughly 280,000 distinct CDR3 sequences in the sample, roughly 8% were seen once. Whole-study results and caveats: SARS-CoV-2 specificity of second-wave clones peaking day 37 was unconfirmed. Later expanders leaned CD4+, whereas day 15 to 85 contracting clones were balanced CD4/CD8.

The sample comprised PBMCs or a T cell subset sorted from them (not recorded which). This sequence joins TRBV7-9 and TRBJ1-3, with unresolved D. This TCR came from a man younger than 35 who had mild COVID-19 (a few samples of this study predate the infection). Cell type and time point are not known. The CDR3 nucleotides are TGTGCCAGCGGACCACAGGGAAACACCATATATTTT. Protein product: CASGPQGNTIYF.